This TCR beta chain was recorded in a study of T cell responses to AZD1222 COVID-19 vaccine (dated by TCRdb to about 2021). A note on the overall study: Because spike-specific TCR depth and breadth did not differ between the two schedules, AZD1222 recipients who got a second dose at roughly 4 weeks were pooled with those who got a second dose at roughly 12 weeks. Trial participants were enrolled into age subgroups of 18-55, 56-69 and 70-plus years, which contained approximately 150, 30 and 60 TCR-sequenced participants, respectively. A total of approximately 240 trial participants underwent TCR sequencing, of whom under 220 had received two doses of AZD1222 and 26 had received two doses of the MenACWY control vaccine. The study at large found these results: The 56-69-year group was small, and its depth increase did not reach significance, likely because of low power. The whole spike protein was spanned by vaccine-associated CD4 TCRs, and dominant responses were seen in regions 160-218 and 743-854. Reportedly, close to half of the unique spike-specific TCRs recognized epitopes lying outside the regions that are mutated in the B.1.351 and B.1.1.7 variants. Most participants were white British and females outnumbered males, and the authors suggested that clonal diversity may have been underestimated. A significant rise in spike-specific TCR breadth and depth was observed after two AZD1222 doses relative to day 0 and relative to MenACWY recipients. Because no day 14 peak-response samples were available, the repertoires could be characterized only after the peak T cell response. Only five to seven AZD1222 recipients were SARS-CoV-2 seropositive at baseline, limiting conclusions about previously exposed vaccinees.

Worth noting for this clone: Its binding antigen is unknown. Per-nucleotide qualities are absent, and no much larger clonotype sits a single base away.

V lost 7 bases and J lost 4 bases, and the count of bases not matched to a germline gene is 5. The CDR3 sequence holds 13 residues, the cysteine and phenylalanine included. Only CDR3 DNA remains: 39 bases, in frame from the first base. CDR1 MGHDK and CDR2 SYGVNS are derived from the germline V gene. The CDR3 regions of human TCRbeta chains were analyzed by immunosequencing. On the authors' methods: TCRs in the repertoires were compared against a reference library of SARS-CoV-2-specific TCRs that had been generated with the MIRA antigen-specificity platform. Breadth was defined as the fraction of unique TCRs that were SARS-CoV-2-associated, and depth was defined as the fraction of total T cells that were SARS-CoV-2-associated. Each spike-specific TCR was assigned to its reactive spike region and to a CD4 or CD8 class using the MIRA data. Log10-transformed breadth and depth values were compared by one-way ANOVA with Sidak's multiple comparisons tests. The clones in this table, taken by TCRdb from immuneACCESS, are in-frame only. Not every clone is retained; where verified, under half of the shortfall comes from an unresolved V gene, and the cause of the rest is unknown. V and J calls and clone size follow that table, whereas D and trimming were derived from the DNA. Recorded for this sample are 150,000 to 200,000 clones; 85% to 95% of them occurred a single time. The ten top clones hold roughly 0.9% of the sample.

The time point label, read with the paper, signifies: baseline before first vaccination. Vaccinee samples came from UK trials COV001 and COV002, including a single-blind randomized controlled phase 2/3 trial of AZD1222 (ChAdOx1 nCoV-19) in healthy adults. For TCRbeta chain sequencing, PBMC samples were collected from trial participants at day 0 and at day 28 after the second dose. The V and J segments used are TRBV25-1 and TRBJ2-5, with 8 middle bases fitting TRBD1. Sequenced material: peripheral blood, taken on day 0 of AZD1222 vaccination. The sequence derives from an adult in good health. The DNA reads TGTGCCAGCACAGGACAGGGCCGAGAGACCCAGTACTTC. This is translated as CASTGQGRETQYF.